Only a few counts were recorded for the clone carrying this T cell receptor (beta chain). The antigen remains unidentified. The data were taken from a study of T-cell reconstitution after alpha-beta-depleted transplantation in children. General observations from the study: The origin of high day-60 TCRbeta diversity in some patients lay in surviving recipient T cells and thymic progenitors. Roughly two months post-transplant, alpha-beta T cells reportedly originated from several hundred graft clones that had expanded. At one year after transplant, newly produced T cells mostly accounted for T-cell counts and diversity.

For TCRbeta, the library was prepared with unique molecular identifiers. TCRdb re-derived calls from the PCR reads in MiXCR, one entry per CDR3 protein. This table holds almost 600,000 distinct CDR3 sequences, over 20% found once. The CDR3 totals 11 residues. Germline CDR1 is DFQATT and CDR2 is SNEGSKA (reference sequence). Trimming removed 4 bases at V and 2 bases at J, with 5 bases between. This clonotype was sampled from a boy under three years old with Wiskott-Aldrich syndrome, due to receive a stem cell transplant. The chain joins TRBV20-1 to TRBJ1-1; D call uncertain. The starting material was PBMCs, obtained before TCRalphabeta/CD19-depleted stem cell transplant. This chain's CDR3 is CSANRNTEAFF. The DNA for the CDR3 is TGCAGTGCTAATCGTAACACTGAAGCTTTCTTT.